A selection of T cell receptor beta chains follows, all from one sample in a study of cytomegalovirus exposure and HLA in healthy donors. This table comes from immunoSEQ multiplex PCR, and its TCRdb copy is limited to in-frame clones, with some not included. The data contain 55,000 to 75,000 clones, about 90% of them seen just once; the ten biggest clones take up around 3.2%. Material for sequencing was PBMCs. The receptors here all came from a man in his late teens or twenties in good health and CMV-seronegative. Both conserved end residues are part of each CDR3. Each record gives: J gene, V gene, clone size, D gene, CDR3 DNA, CDR3 protein. The D gene is left open where the match is weak. Part of the rows lack a size; the others show once, few, many or a class for expanded clones.

>TRBJ2-1|TRBV28|-|TRBD2
TGTGCCAGCATACTCACTAGCGGGATTTACAATGAGCAGTTCTTC
CASILTSGIYNEQFF
>TRBJ2-7|TRBV18|-|TRBD2
TGTGCCAGCTCACCTGTGGCTAGCGGGAGCCACGAGCAGTACTTC
CASSPVASGSHEQYF
>TRBJ2-5|TRBV7-8|medium-sized|TRBD2
TGTGCCAGCTGCCTTCTAGCGGGACCCCAAGAGACCCAGTACTTC
CASCLLAGPQETQYF
>TRBJ1-1|TRBV5-5|-|-
TGTGCCAGCAGCTCTCACATGGACACTGAAGCTTTCTTT
CASSSHMDTEAFF
>TRBJ2-1|TRBV5-1|-|-
TGCGCCAGCAGCCCCGAGGGGGGGACTCAGTTCTTC
CASSPEGGTQFF
>TRBJ2-7|TRBV5-8|-|-
TGTGCCAGCAGCTACCCGGGACACGTCTACGAGCAGTACTTC
CASSYPGHVYEQYF
>TRBJ1-3|TRBV6-5|-|-
TGTGCCAGCAGTTACTCCGACATTGGAAACACCATATATTTT
CASSYSDIGNTIYF
>TRBJ1-5|TRBV6-5|-|-
TGTGCCAGCAGTTTGAAACAATACAATCAGCCCCAGCATTTT
CASSLKQYNQPQHF
>TRBJ2-1|TRBV19|-|-
TGTGCCAGTAGTATGTTCCAAAACTCGGGTGATGAGCAGTTCTTC
CASSMFQNSGDEQFF
>TRBJ2-5|TRBV5-1|-|-
TGCGCCAGCAGCTTGGCGGTGGTAGAGACCCAGTACTTC
CASSLAVVETQYF
>TRBJ2-1|TRBV5-1|-|-
TGCGCCAGCAGCTCCGAACAGGGTAGAGAGCAGTTCTTC
CASSSEQGREQFF
>TRBJ1-2|TRBV5-6|once|TRBD1
TGTGCCAGCAGTCGTCGTAAAACAGGGGGCGGCTATGGCTACACCTTC
CASSRRKTGGGYGYTF
>TRBJ2-7|TRBV27|-|TRBD2
TGTGCCAGCAGTTTCTTGTTTGGGCCTAGCGGGAGATACGAGCAGTACTTC
CASSFLFGPSGRYEQYF
>TRBJ1-4|TRBV6-6|-|TRBD1
TGTGCCAGCAGTACGGGACAGGGATCGACTAATGAAAAACTGTTTTTT
CASSTGQGSTNEKLFF
>TRBJ1-2|TRBV27|-|TRBD1
TGTGCCAGCAGTTTAACTGGGCTAGCAGGGGGAGACTATGGCTACACCTTC
CASSLTGLAGGDYGYTF
>TRBJ1-5|TRBV28|-|-
TGTGCCAGCAGTTTTGGCGGGGGAGGTCAGCCCCAGCATTTT
CASSFGGGGQPQHF
>TRBJ1-1|TRBV5-6|-|-
TGTGCCAGCAGCAAACGGGACACTGGAAACACTGAAGCTTTCTTT
CASSKRDTGNTEAFF
>TRBJ2-5|TRBV11-1|-|TRBD2
TGTGCCAGCAGCTTAGTTGCGGGAGTCGGGGAGACCCAGTACTTC
CASSLVAGVGETQYF
>TRBJ1-1|TRBV5-1|once|TRBD1
TGCGCCAGCAACCAGGACAGGGGGCGGACTGAAGCTTTCTTT
CASNQDRGRTEAFF
>TRBJ2-5|TRBV6-1|few|-
TGTGCCAGTAGAAGGCAGGGCGACCTCCAAGAGACCCAGTACTTC
CASRRQGDLQETQYF
>TRBJ1-1|TRBV28|-|TRBD1
TGTGCCAGCAGTTTATGGGTCGGACAGGGAATCACTGAAGCTTTCTTT
CASSLWVGQGITEAFF
>TRBJ2-3|TRBV25-1|-|-
TGTGCCAGCAGTGAATACCCTAGTTACGCAGATACGCAGTATTTT
CASSEYPSYADTQYF
>TRBJ2-7|TRBV2|-|-
TGTGCCAGCAGTGAAGCCTGGAGGGCCCCCGACGAGCAGTACTTC
CASSEAWRAPDEQYF
>TRBJ2-7|TRBV6-5|-|TRBD1
TGTGCCAGCAGCTCCCCCCGGGACAGGGACCACGAGCAGTACTTC
CASSSPRDRDHEQYF
>TRBJ2-3|TRBV7-8|-|TRBD2
TGTGCCAGCAGCCCCCTGTGGACTAGCGATACGCAGTATTTT
CASSPLWTSDTQYF
>TRBJ2-3|TRBV23-1|-|TRBD1
TGCGCCAGCAGTCAAATGGGACAGGGAGGAACAGATACGCAGTATTTT
CASSQMGQGGTDTQYF
>TRBJ2-1|TRBV14|-|TRBD2
TGTGCCAGCAGCGCAGGACTAGCGGTAAACAATGAGCAGTTCTTC
CASSAGLAVNNEQFF
>TRBJ2-4|TRBV5-5|-|-
TGTGCCAGCAGCTTGTGGTTGGACAACAAAAACATTCAGTACTTC
CASSLWLDNKNIQYF
>TRBJ2-7|TRBV6-5|-|TRBD1
TGTGCCAGCAGTCACGTGACAGGGGGACGGTACGAGCAGTACTTC
CASSHVTGGRYEQYF
>TRBJ2-5|TRBV20-1|-|-
TGCAGTGCTAGCTCAGGGGAGACCCAGTACTTC
CSASSGETQYF
>TRBJ2-7|TRBV18|few|-
TGTGCCAGCTCACCTGACGGGACATCTTACGAGCAGTACTTC
CASSPDGTSYEQYF
>TRBJ2-1|TRBV4-2|-|TRBD2
TGTGCCAGCAGCCTTGCAGCGGGATTCGACAATGAGCAGTTCTTC
CASSLAAGFDNEQFF
>TRBJ2-3|TRBV7-2|-|TRBD2
TGTGCCAGCAGCTTGAGGACTAGCGGGAGGGGGAGCACAGATACGCAGTATTTT
CASSLRTSGRGSTDTQYF
>TRBJ2-1|TRBV7-3|-|TRBD2
TGTGCCAGCAGCTTATCTAGCGGGAGCACCTACAATGAGCAGTTCTTC
CASSLSSGSTYNEQFF
>TRBJ1-2|TRBV15|once|-
TGTGCCACCAGCACGACCGAGGATCGCTATGGCTACACCTTC
CATSTTEDRYGYTF
>TRBJ1-1|TRBV15|-|-
TGTGCCACCAGCAGAGATCGGGGGGGGACTGAAGCTTTCTTT
CATSRDRGGTEAFF
>TRBJ2-1|TRBV27|-|-
TGTGCCAGCAGTTTATCGATAGCGGCACGCTACAATGAGCAGTTCTTC
CASSLSIAARYNEQFF
>TRBJ1-5|TRBV28|once|-
TGTGCCAGCAGGTCAGGGGTCGGCAATCAGCCCCAGCATTTT
CASRSGVGNQPQHF
>TRBJ1-4|TRBV28|-|-
TGTGCCAGCAGTCCTCGAGGGGGATTGACTAATGAAAAACTGTTTTTT
CASSPRGGLTNEKLFF
>TRBJ2-7|TRBV10-3|-|-
TGTGCCATCAGTGCGGAGGGGTTGAGCTCCTACGAGCAGTACTTC
CAISAEGLSSYEQYF
>TRBJ1-2|TRBV29-1|-|TRBD1
TGCAGCGTGCCCAGTTTAAGGACAGGGGGCTTCGGCTACACCTTC
CSVPSLRTGGFGYTF
>TRBJ2-1|TRBV5-1|-|TRBD2
TGCGCCAGCAGCTTGGCCGGGACTAGCGGGAGGGATGAGCAGTTCTTC
CASSLAGTSGRDEQFF
>TRBJ1-1|TRBV9|-|TRBD1
TGTGCCAGCAGCCCAAGCAGGGGGCCGGAATGGGCTGAAGCTTTCTTT
CASSPSRGPEWAEAFF
>TRBJ2-3|TRBV11-2|-|-
TGTGCCAGCAGCTTGGGGACTTCTTGGGATACGCAGTATTTT
CASSLGTSWDTQYF
>TRBJ1-4|TRBV2|-|-
TGTGCCAGCGCCTGGGCCAGAGCTAATGAAAAACTGTTTTTT
CASAWARANEKLFF
>TRBJ2-5|TRBV11-3|-|-
TGTGCCAGCAGCAGGGGGGGGCGAGAGACCCAGTACTTC
CASSRGGRETQYF
>TRBJ2-2|TRBV11-3|-|-
TGTGCCAGCAGCTCCGCCCGCGGTGTATGGACCGGGGAGCTGTTTTTT
CASSSARGVWTGELFF
>TRBJ2-7|TRBV19|-|-
TGTGCCAGTAGGGAGGGCCCCCTCGCCTACGAGCAGTACTTC
CASREGPLAYEQYF
>TRBJ1-5|TRBV7-8|once|-
TGTGCCAGCAGCTTAGATTCAGGTTTCAATCAGCCCCAGCATTTT
CASSLDSGFNQPQHF
>TRBJ1-3|TRBV28|-|-
TGTGCCAGCAGTTTACGGACTCTTGGAAACACCATATATTTT
CASSLRTLGNTIYF
>TRBJ2-4|TRBV6-5|-|TRBD1
TGTGCCAGCAGTTACCTTTCGGACAGGGAAAAAAACATTCAGTACTTC
CASSYLSDREKNIQYF
>TRBJ2-3|TRBV5-6|once|TRBD2
TGTGCCAGCAGCGTCACAAGCGGGGCCCGCACAGATACGCAGTATTTT
CASSVTSGARTDTQYF
>TRBJ2-7|TRBV28|-|TRBD2
TGTGCCAGCAGGTCTTCGCGGGAGTTCGACGAGCAGTACTTC
CASRSSREFDEQYF
>TRBJ1-5|TRBV18|-|TRBD1
TGTGCCAGCTCACCACAAGGGACAGGGGGCAAAAATCAGCCCCAGCATTTT
CASSPQGTGGKNQPQHF
>TRBJ2-7|TRBV5-1|-|-
TGCGCCAGCAGCTCCCTAACGGTAAACTACGAGCAGTACTTC
CASSSLTVNYEQYF
>TRBJ2-4|TRBV11-2|-|TRBD1
TGTGCCAGCAGAATTACCGGACAGGGGGCCTTGGCCAAAAACATTCAGTACTTC
CASRITGQGALAKNIQYF